This T cell receptor beta chain was captured by sequencing in a study of T cell changes during pregnancy in multiple sclerosis. The germline V gene has CDR1 SNHLY and CDR2 FYNNEI. The CDR3 has 17 residues. V lost 2 bases and J lost 1, with 16 bases in between. The table came from immunoSEQ multiplex PCR; TCRdb's copy has only in-frame clones and leaves some out. The data contain some 28,000 clones, around 89% of them seen just once; the ten biggest clones take up more than 3%. This clonotype originated in a female donor in good health, enrolled as a control in a pregnancy study. Sequenced here: CD4+ T cells from peripheral blood mononuclear cells, sampled in the first trimester of pregnancy. The chain recombines TRBV2 with TRBJ2-3, with a weak D call TRBD2 (5 bases). CDR3 loop: CASSESGWIGGTDTQYF. Here the CDR3 DNA reads TGTGCCAGCAGTGAAAGCGGTTGGATAGGAGGCACAGATACGCAGTATTTT.